One T cell receptor (beta chain) is described in this entry. No antigen is known for it. The record originates from a study of T cell responses to AZD1222 COVID-19 vaccine. Study details: Second-dose recipients at about 4 or about 12 weeks were treated as one pooled group. Findings of the study overall: Nearly half of unique spike-specific TCRs reportedly avoided B.1.351 and B.1.1.7 mutated regions. Spike-wide coverage was observed for vaccine-associated CD4 TCRs, with dominant responses at 160-218 and 743-854.

Measured with immunoSEQ multiplex PCR; TCRdb has only the in-frame clones, and not every one. This table has under 95,000 clones, 65% to 90% appearing once. The germline V and J ends were trimmed by 4 bases and 4 bases, with 10 bases remaining between them. This CDR3 spans 14 amino acids. The germline V gene encodes CDR1 ENHRY and CDR2 SYGVKD. The gene calls are TRBV10-3 and TRBJ2-2; maybe TRBD2 (5 bases). This clonotype was obtained from an adult in good health. The sample in question was peripheral blood, obtained on day 0 of AZD1222 vaccination. The CDR3 here is CAISGGNSTGELFF. In nucleotides, the CDR3 is TGTGCCATCAGTGGAGGGAATAGCACCGGGGAGCTGTTTTTT.